Below, 3 T cell receptor beta chains from the same sample are listed, as sequenced in a study of cytomegalovirus exposure and HLA in healthy donors. The primer mix had 60 Vbeta and 13 Jbeta primers. Only in-frame clones appear in the TCRdb table, and some are missing; sequencing was by immunoSEQ multiplex PCR. The repertoire consists of about 170,000 clones, with around 75% occurring once and the leading ten covering 2% to 2.5%. The specimen was PBMCs. Every receptor here comes from a male donor in good health and CMV-seronegative.

The gene calls are TRBV28 and TRBJ1-2, with TRBD1 identical over 8 bases. This CDR3 has 14 amino acids. Germline lookup yields CDR1 MDHEN and CDR2 SYDVKM. J was trimmed by 8 bases and V by 1 base; bases with no gene match: 6. The CDR3 DNA reads TGTGCCAGCAGTTTATCGGACAGGGAAGGAGGCTACACCTTC. Translation: CASSLSDREGGYTF.

The chain links TRBV5-1 to TRBJ1-1, with no clear D. With 4 bases removed from V and 5 bases from J, the gap between germline ends came to 9 bases. Looked up from germline, CDR1 is SGHRS and CDR2 is YFSETQ. There are 12 residues in the CDR3. The CDR3 DNA follows: TGCGCCAGCAGCAAGGCGGGGACTGAAGCTTTCTTT. It codes for CASSKAGTEAFF.

The gene calls are TRBV4-3 and TRBJ2-7, with TRBD1 identical over 11 bases. J was trimmed by 2 bases and V by 4 bases; bases with no gene match: 1. The CDR3 consists of 14 residues. Germline assignment: CDR1 LGHNA and CDR2 YSLEER. CDR3: CASSPGQGAYEQYF. The DNA for the CDR3 is TGCGCCAGCAGCCCGGGACAGGGGGCCTACGAGCAGTACTTC.